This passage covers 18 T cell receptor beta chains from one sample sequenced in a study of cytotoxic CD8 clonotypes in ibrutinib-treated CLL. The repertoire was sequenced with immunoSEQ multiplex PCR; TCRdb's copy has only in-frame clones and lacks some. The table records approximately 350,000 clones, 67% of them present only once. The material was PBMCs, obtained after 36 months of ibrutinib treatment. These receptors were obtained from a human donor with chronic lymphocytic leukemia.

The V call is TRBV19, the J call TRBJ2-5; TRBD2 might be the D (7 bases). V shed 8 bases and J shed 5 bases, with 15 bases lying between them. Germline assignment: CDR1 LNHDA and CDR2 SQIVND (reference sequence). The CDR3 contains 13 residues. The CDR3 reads CASGRGGGETQYF. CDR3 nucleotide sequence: TGTGCCAGTGGACGAGGGGGAGGGGAGACCCAGTACTTC.

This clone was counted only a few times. The CDR3 DNA reads TGTGCCAGCAGCTCGGCCTGGACAGGGAATGAGCAGTTCTTC. It specifies CASSSAWTGNEQFF. The V and J genes are TRBV7-3 and TRBJ2-1, with 8 bases fitting TRBD1. J was trimmed by 7 bases and V by 4 bases; bases with no gene match: 6. Germline-derived CDR1 and CDR2 are SGHTA and FQGTGA. The CDR3 spans 14 residues.

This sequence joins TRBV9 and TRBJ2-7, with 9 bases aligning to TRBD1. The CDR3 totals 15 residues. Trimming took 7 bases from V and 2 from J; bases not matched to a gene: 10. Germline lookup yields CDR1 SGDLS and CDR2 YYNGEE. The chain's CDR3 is CASSLGGTGTYEQYF. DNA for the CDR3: TGTGCCAGCTCCTTAGGAGGGACAGGGACCTACGAGCAGTACTTC.

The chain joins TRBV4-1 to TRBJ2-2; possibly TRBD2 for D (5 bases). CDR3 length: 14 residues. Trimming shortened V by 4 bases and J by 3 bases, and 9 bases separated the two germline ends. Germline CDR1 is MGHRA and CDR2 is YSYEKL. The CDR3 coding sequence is TGCGCCAGCAGCCCCGGACTGCACACCGGGGAGCTGTTTTTT. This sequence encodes CASSPGLHTGELFF.

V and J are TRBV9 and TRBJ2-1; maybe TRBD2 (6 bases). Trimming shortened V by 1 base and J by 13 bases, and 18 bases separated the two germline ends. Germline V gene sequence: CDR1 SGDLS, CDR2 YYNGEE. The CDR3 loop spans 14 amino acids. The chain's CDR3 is CASSVMGTPKNQFF. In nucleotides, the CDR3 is TGTGCCAGCAGCGTAATGGGGACTCCAAAAAACCAGTTCTTC.

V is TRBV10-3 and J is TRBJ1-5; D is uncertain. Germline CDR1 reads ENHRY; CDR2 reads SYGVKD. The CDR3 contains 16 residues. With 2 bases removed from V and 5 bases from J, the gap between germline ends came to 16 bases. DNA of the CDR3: TGTGCCATCAGTGAGACACTACCGGGGATAGATCAGCCCCAGCATTTT. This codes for CAISETLPGIDQPQHF.

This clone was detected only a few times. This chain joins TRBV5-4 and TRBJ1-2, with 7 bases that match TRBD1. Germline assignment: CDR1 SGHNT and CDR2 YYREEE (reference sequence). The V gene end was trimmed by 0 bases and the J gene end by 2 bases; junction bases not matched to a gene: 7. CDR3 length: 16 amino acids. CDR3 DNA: TGTGCCAGCAGCTTGGCCCCAGGGGGGATAAACTATGGCTACACCTTC. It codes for CASSLAPGGINYGYTF.

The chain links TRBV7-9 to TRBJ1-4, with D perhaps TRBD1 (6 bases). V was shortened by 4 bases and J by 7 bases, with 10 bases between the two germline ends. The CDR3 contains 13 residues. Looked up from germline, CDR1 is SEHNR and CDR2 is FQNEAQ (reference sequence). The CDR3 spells CASSSEGGEKLFF. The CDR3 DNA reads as TGTGCCAGCAGCTCAGAGGGGGGTGAAAAACTGTTTTTT.

The CDR3: CASSRDRVFGQPQHF. The CDR3 DNA is TGTGCCAGCAGTAGGGACAGGGTGTTTGGTCAGCCCCAGCATTTT. V usage is TRBV2 and J usage is TRBJ1-5, with 9 bases lining up with TRBD1. The CDR3 covers 15 residues. Germline lookup yields CDR1 SNHLY and CDR2 FYNNEI. Trimming removed 5 bases from V and 6 bases from J; junction bases left unmatched: 8. The variable domain in full, with the rest retrieved from reference TRBV2 and TRBJ1-5, is EPEVTQTPSHQVTQMGQEVILRCVPISNHLYFYWYRQILGQKVEFLVSFYNNEISEKSEIFDDQFSVERPDGSNFTLKIRSTKLEDSAMYFCASSRDRVFGQPQHFGDGTRLSIL.

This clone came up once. In nucleotides, the CDR3 is TGTGCCAGTAGTATAGGGTCAGGGAAGGCGCGAGGCTACACCTTC. It yields the protein CASSIGSGKARGYTF. This chain joins TRBV19 and TRBJ1-2; weak D call: TRBD1 (5 bases). The CDR3 loop spans 15 amino acids. V lost 1 base, J lost 8 bases, and 17 bases lay in between. Per the germline V gene, CDR1 is LNHDA and CDR2 is SQIVND (reference sequence).

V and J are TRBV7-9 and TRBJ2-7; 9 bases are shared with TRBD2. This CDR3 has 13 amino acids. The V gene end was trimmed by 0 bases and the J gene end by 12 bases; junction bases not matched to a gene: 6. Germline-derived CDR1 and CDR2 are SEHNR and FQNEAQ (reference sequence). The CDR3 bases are TGTGCCAGCAGCTTAGCGAGCGGGGGGCTAGCGTACTTC. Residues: CASSLASGGLAYF. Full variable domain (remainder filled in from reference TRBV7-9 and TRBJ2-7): DTGVSQNPRHKITKRGQNVTFRCDPISEHNRLYWYRQTLGQGPEFLTYFQNEAQLEKSRLLSDRFSAERPKGSFSTLEIQRTEQGDSAMYLCASSLASGGLAYFGPGTRLTVT.

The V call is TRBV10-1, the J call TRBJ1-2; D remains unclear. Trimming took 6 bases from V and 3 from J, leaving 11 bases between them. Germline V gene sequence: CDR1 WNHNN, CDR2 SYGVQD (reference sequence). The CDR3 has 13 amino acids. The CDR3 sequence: CASSLRADYGYTF. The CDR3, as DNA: TGCGCCAGCAGCCTTAGGGCGGACTATGGCTACACCTTC.

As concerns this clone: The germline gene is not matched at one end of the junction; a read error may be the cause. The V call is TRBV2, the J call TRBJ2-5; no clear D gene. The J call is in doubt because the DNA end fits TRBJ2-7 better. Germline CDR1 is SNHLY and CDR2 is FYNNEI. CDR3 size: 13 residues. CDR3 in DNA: TGTGCCAGCACTGAAACTGGACGACACGAGCAGTACTTC. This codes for CASTETGRHEQYF.

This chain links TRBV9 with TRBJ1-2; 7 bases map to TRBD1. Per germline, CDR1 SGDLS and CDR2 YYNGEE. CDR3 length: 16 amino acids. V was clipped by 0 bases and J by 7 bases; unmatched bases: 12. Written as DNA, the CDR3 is TGTGCCAGCAGCGTAGCAGGGCCCGACAGGGACTCTGGCTACACCTTC. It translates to CASSVAGPDRDSGYTF.

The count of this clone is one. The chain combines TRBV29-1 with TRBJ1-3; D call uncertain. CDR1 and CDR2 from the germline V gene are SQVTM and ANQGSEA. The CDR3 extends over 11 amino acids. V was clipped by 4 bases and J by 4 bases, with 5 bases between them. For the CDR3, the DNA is TGCAGCGTTGCGGGGGGAAACACCATATATTTT. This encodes CSVAGGNTIYF.

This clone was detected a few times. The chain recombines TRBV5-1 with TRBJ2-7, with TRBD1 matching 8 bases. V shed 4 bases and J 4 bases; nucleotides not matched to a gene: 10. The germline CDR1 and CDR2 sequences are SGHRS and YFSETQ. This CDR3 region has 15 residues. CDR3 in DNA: TGCGCCAGCAGCCTGACAGGGGACACCCCTTACGAGCAGTACTTC. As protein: CASSLTGDTPYEQYF.

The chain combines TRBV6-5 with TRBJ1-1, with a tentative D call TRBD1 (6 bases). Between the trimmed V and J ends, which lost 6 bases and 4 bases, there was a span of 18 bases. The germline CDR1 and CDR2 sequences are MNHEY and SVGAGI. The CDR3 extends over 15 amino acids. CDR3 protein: CASSGHREWGTEAFF. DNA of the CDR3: TGTGCCAGCAGCGGGCACAGGGAGTGGGGCACTGAAGCTTTCTTT.

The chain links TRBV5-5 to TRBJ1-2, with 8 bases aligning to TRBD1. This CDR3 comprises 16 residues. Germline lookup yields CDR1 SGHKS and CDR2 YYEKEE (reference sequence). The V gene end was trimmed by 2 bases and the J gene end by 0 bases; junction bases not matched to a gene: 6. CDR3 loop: CASSFPGQATNYGYTF. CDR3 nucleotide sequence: TGTGCCAGCAGCTTTCCGGGACAGGCAACTAACTATGGCTACACCTTC. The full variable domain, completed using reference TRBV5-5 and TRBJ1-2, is DAGVTQSPTHLIKTRGQQVTLRCSPISGHKSVSWYQQVLGQGPQFIFQYYEKEERGRGNFPDRFSARQFPNYSSELNVNALLLGDSALYLCASSFPGQATNYGYTFGSGTRLTVV.